This T cell receptor beta chain was profiled in a study of blood T cell repertoires in COVID-19. About the study: From T cells, B-cell-depleted T cells, or PBMCs came the material, which was cDNA or gDNA.

The repertoire was sequenced with immunoSEQ multiplex PCR; TCRdb's copy has only in-frame clones and lacks some. This sample has about 410,000 clones, with approximately 91% found just once. This clone has just a few counts. This clonotype originated in a woman in her forties with COVID-19, enrolled during active disease. Sequencing used peripheral blood.

This CDR3 is CASSFQGSRYYEQYF. In DNA form, the CDR3 reads TGTGCCAGCAGTTTCCAGGGCAGTAGATACTACGAGCAGTACTTC. This chain joins TRBV28 and TRBJ2-7, with D perhaps matching TRBD1 (5 bases). The CDR3 spans 15 residues. V was clipped by 3 bases and J by 3 bases, with 15 bases between them. Germline CDR1 reads MDHEN; CDR2 reads SYDVKM.